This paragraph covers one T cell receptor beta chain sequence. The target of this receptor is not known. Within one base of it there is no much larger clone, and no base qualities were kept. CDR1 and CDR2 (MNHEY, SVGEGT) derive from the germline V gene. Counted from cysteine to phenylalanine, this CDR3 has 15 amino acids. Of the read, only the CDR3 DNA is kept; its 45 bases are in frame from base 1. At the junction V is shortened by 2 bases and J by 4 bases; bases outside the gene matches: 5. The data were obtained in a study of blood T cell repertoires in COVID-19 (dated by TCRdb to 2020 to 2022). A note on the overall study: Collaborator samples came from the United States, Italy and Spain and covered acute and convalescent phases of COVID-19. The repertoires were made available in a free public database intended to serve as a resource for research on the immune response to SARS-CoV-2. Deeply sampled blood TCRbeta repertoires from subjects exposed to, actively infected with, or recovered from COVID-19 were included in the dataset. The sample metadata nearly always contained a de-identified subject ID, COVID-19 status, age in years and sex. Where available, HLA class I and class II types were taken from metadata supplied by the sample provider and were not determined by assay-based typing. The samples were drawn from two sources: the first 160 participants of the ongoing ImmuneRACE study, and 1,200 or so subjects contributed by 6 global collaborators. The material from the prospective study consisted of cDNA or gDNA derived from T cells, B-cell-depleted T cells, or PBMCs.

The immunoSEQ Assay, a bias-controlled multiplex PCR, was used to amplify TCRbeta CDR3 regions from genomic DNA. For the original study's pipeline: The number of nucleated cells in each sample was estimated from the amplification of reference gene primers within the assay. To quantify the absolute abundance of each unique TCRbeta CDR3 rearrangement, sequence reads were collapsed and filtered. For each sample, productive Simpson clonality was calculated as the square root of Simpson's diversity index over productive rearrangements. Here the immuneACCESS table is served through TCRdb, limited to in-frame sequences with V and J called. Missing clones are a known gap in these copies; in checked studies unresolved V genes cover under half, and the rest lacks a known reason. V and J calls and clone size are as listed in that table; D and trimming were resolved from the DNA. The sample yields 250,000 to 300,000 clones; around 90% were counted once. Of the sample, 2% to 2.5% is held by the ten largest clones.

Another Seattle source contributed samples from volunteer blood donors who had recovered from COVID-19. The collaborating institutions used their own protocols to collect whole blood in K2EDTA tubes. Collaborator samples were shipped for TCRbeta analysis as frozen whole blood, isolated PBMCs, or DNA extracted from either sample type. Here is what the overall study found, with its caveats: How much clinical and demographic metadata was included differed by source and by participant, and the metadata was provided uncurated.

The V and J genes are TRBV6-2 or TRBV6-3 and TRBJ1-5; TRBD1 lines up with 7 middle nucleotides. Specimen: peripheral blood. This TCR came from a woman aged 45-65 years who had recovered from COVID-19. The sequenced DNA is TGTGCCAGCAGTTACGACCAGGGGGTAAATCAGCCCCAGCATTTT. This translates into CASSYDQGVNQPQHF.